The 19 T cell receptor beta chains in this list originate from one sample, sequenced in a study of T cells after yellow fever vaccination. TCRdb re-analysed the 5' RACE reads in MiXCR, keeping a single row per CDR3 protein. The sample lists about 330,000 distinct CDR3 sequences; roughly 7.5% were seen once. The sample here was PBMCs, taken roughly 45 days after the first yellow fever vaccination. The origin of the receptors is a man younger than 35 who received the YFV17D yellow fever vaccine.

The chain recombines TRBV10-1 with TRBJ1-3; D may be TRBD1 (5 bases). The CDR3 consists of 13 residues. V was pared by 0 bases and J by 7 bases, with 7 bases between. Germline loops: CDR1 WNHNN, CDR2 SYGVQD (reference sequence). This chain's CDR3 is CASSESGTNTIYF. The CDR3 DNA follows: TGCGCCAGCAGTGAGTCGGGGACCAACACCATATATTTT.

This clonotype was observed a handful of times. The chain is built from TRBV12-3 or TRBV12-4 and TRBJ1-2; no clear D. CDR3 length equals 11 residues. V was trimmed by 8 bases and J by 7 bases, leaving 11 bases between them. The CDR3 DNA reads TGTGCCAGCGCCCGGGGATTTGGCTACACCTTC. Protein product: CASARGFGYTF.

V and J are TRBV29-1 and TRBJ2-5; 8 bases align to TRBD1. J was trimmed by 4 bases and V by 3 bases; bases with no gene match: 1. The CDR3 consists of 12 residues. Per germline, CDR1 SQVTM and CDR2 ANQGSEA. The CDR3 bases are TGCAGCGTTGATACAGGGGGAGAGACCCAGTACTTC. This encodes CSVDTGGETQYF.

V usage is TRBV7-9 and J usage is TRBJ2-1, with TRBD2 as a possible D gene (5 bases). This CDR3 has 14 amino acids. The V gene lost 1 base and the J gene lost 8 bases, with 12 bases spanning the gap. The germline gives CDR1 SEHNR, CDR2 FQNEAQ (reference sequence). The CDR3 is CASSLVSLSDEQFF. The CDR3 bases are TGTGCCAGCAGCTTAGTTTCTCTTAGCGATGAGCAGTTCTTC.

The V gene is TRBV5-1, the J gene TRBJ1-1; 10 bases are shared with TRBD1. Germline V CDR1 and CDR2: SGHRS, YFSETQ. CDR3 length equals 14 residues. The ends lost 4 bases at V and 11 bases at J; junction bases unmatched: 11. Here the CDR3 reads CASSVGQGSHVAFF. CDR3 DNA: TGCGCCAGCAGCGTGGGACAGGGGTCTCACGTGGCTTTCTTT.

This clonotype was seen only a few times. CDR3 in amino acids: CASSCDAYEQYF. The CDR3, as DNA: TGTGCCAGCAGCTGCGACGCCTACGAGCAGTACTTC. The chain couples TRBV12-1 to TRBJ2-7. TRBV12-1 is recorded as a pseudogene. The CDR3 consists of 12 residues.

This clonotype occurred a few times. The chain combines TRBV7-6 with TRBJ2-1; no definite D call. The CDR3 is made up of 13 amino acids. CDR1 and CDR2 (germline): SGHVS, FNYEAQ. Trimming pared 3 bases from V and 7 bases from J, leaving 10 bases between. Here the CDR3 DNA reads TGTGCCAGCAGCTTGGGGATGCGGAATGAGCAGTTCTTC. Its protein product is CASSLGMRNEQFF.

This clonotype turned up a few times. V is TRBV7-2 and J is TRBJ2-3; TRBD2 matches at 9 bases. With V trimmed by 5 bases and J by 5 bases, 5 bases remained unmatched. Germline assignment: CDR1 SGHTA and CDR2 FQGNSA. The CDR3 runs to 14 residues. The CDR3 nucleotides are TGTGCCAGCAGCAGTAGCGGGGGTGGAGATACGCAGTATTTT. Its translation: CASSSSGGGDTQYF.

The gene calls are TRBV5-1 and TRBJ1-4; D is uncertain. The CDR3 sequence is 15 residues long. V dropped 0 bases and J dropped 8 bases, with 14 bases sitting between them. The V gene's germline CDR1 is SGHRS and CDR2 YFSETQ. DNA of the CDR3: TGCGCCAGCAGCTTGGACAGTACCTCATCAGAAAAACTGTTTTTT. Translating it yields CASSLDSTSSEKLFF.

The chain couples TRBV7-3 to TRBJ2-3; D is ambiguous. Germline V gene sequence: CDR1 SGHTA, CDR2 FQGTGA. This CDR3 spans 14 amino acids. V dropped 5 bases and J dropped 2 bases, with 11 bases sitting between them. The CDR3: CASSLNHVTDTQYF. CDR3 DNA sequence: TGTGCCAGCAGCCTGAATCATGTCACAGATACGCAGTATTTT. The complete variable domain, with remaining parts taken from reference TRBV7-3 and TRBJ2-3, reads GAGVSQTPSNKVTEKGKYVELRCDPISGHTALYWYRQSLGQGPEFLIYFQGTGAADDSGLPNDRFFAVRPEGSVSTLKIQRTERGDSAVYLCASSLNHVTDTQYFGPGTRLTVL.

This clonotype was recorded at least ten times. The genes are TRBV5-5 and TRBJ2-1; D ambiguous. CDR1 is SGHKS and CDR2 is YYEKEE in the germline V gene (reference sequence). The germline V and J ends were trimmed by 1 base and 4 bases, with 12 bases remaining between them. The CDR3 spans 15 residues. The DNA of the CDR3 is TGTGCCAGCAGCTTGTATAGTCTTGGGTACAATGAGCAGTTCTTC. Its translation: CASSLYSLGYNEQFF.

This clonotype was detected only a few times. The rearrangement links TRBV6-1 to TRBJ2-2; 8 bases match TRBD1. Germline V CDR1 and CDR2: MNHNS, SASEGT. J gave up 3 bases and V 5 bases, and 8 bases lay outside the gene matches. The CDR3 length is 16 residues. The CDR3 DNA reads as TGTGCCAGCAGTCCAAGCGACAGGGGCTACACCGGGGAGCTGTTTTTT. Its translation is CASSPSDRGYTGELFF.

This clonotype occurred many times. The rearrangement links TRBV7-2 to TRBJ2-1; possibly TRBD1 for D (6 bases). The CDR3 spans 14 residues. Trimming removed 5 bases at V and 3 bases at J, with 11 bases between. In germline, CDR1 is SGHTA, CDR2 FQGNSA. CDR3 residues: CASSSRDNYNEQFF. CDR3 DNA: TGTGCCAGCAGCAGCCGGGACAACTACAATGAGCAGTTCTTC.

The CDR3 here is CASRLGQQSYEQYF. Written as DNA, the CDR3 is TGTGCCAGCAGGTTGGGACAGCAATCTTACGAGCAGTACTTC. The chain combines TRBV7-2 with TRBJ2-7; 7 bases are shared with TRBD1. Trimming cost V 6 bases and J 4 bases; bases outside gene matches: 9. Germline-derived CDR1 and CDR2 are SGHTA and FQGNSA. The length of the CDR3 is 14 residues.

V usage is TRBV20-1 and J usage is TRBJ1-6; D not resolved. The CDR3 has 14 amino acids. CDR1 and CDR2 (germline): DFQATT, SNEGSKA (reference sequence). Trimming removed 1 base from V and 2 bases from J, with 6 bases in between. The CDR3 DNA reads TGCAGTGCTAGAGTGGCTACCTATAATTCACCCCTCCACTTT. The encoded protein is CSARVATYNSPLHF.

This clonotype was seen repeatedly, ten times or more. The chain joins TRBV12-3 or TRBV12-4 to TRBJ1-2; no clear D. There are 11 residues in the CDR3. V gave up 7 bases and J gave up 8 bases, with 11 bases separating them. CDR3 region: CASTDGVGYTF. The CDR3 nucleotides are TGTGCCAGCACCGACGGCGTCGGCTACACCTTC.

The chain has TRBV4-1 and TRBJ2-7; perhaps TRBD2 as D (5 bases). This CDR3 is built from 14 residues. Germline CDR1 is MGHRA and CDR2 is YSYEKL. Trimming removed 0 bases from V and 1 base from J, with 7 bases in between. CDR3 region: CASSQEGVSYEQYF. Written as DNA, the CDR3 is TGCGCCAGCAGCCAAGAGGGAGTTTCCTACGAGCAGTACTTC.

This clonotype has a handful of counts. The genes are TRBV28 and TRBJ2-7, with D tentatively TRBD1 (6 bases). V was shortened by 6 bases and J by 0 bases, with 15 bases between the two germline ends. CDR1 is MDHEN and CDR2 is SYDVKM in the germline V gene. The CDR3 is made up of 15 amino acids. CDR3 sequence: CASRGRTGSSYEQYF. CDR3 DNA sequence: TGTGCCAGCAGAGGACGTACAGGGTCCTCCTACGAGCAGTACTTC.

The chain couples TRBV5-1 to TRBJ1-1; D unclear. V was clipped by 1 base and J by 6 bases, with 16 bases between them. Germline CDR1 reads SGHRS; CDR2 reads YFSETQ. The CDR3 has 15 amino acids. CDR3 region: CASSLSSASLAEAFF. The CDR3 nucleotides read TGCGCCAGCAGCTTGTCGTCAGCTTCCCTCGCTGAAGCTTTCTTT. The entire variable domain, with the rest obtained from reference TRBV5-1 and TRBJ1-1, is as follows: KAGVTQTPRYLIKTRGQQVTLSCSPISGHRSVSWYQQTPGQGLQFLFEYFSETQRNKGNFPGRFSGRQFSNSRSEMNVSTLELGDSALYLCASSLSSASLAEAFFGQGTRLTVV.